This TCR beta chain originates from a study of T-cell reconstitution after alpha-beta-depleted transplantation in children. This clonotype was detected a few times. Antigen: not known. Unique molecular identifiers were incorporated during preparation of the TCRbeta library. TCRdb passed the PCR reads through MiXCR, listing each CDR3 protein once. This table has 450,000 to 550,000 distinct CDR3 sequences, approximately 10% appearing once. Regarding the study as a whole: For some patients, TCRbeta diversity was high at day 60 because of recipient T cells and thymic progenitors that survived. Hyperexpanded clones declined; after one year, newly produced T cells mostly supplied diversity.

The source is a female patient aged 2-10 years who had a stem cell transplant for aplastic anemia, so the T cells may come from the graft donor. Sample: PBMCs, mostly from graft donor cells, taken 180 days after TCRalphabeta/CD19-depleted stem cell transplant.

This CDR3 is CSARDGLKDTQYF. The CDR3 DNA sequence: TGCAGTGCTAGAGATGGGTTGAAAGATACGCAGTATTTT. The gene calls are TRBV20-1 and TRBJ2-3; D unresolved. Germline loops: CDR1 DFQATT, CDR2 SNEGSKA (reference sequence). V was pared by 0 bases and J by 5 bases, with 9 bases between. This CDR3 spans 13 amino acids.